The source of this T cell receptor (beta chain) is a study of blood T cell repertoires in COVID-19. Study-level background: From the United States, Italy and Spain came samples of acute and convalescent COVID-19. Nucleic acid was either cDNA or gDNA, and it came from T cells, B-cell-depleted T cells, or PBMCs.

How the authors handled the data: From reference gene primer amplification, estimates of nucleated cell counts were derived. Sequencing used immunoSEQ multiplex PCR; TCRdb keeps in-frame clones, though not all of them. The V and J calls and clone size are taken from that table; D and trimming were inferred from the DNA. The data contain 150,000 to 200,000 clones, 86% of them singletons. V dropped 6 bases and J dropped 6 bases, with 12 bases sitting between them. The CDR3 spans 14 residues. Germline CDR1 and CDR2: MDHEN and SYDVKM. This chain uses TRBV28 with TRBJ1-6, with D tentatively TRBD1 (5 bases). The specimen was peripheral blood. This TCR came from a man between 60 and 75 years old with acute or convalescent COVID-19. DNA of the CDR3: TGTGCCAGCAGGCCAGGGAGGAGTAATTCACCCCTCCACTTT. Amino acids: CASRPGRSNSPLHF.